A single sample is the source of the 30 T cell receptor beta chains below, sequenced in a study of T cell responses to AZD1222 COVID-19 vaccine. Generated by immunoSEQ multiplex PCR, the TCRdb table keeps only in-frame clones and is missing some. The sample has 150,000 to 200,000 clones; roughly 92% are singletons. Sample: peripheral blood, taken on day 0 of AZD1222 vaccination. The receptors stem from an adult in good health.

The rearrangement uses TRBV19 and TRBJ2-1, with 9 bases lining up with TRBD1. The CDR3 is 16 amino acids. V was clipped by 4 bases and J by 4 bases; unmatched bases: 8. CDR1 and CDR2 from the germline V gene are LNHDA and SQIVND (reference sequence). The CDR3 loop reads CASSRPTGGVYNEQFF. CDR3 sequence (DNA): TGTGCCAGTAGTAGACCTACAGGGGGCGTATACAATGAGCAGTTCTTC.

This clone was seen only once. DNA for the CDR3: TGTGCCAGCAGTGAAGTGTTGCTGCTAAACACTGAAGCTTTCTTT. Translating it yields CASSEVLLLNTEAFF. The chain uses TRBV2 and TRBJ1-1; no firm D call. The length of the CDR3 is 15 residues. Deletions cut 1 base from V and 2 bases from J, with 11 bases between. Germline lookup yields CDR1 SNHLY and CDR2 FYNNEI.

The J gene is TRBJ2-7, the V gene TRBV7-9; D gene uncertain. V was trimmed by 4 bases and J by 2 bases, leaving 12 bases between them. The CDR3 length is 14 residues. CDR1 and CDR2 (germline): SEHNR, FQNEAQ (reference sequence). This CDR3 is CASSSRNNPYEQYF. The CDR3 DNA sequence: TGTGCCAGCAGCTCCCGGAACAATCCCTACGAGCAGTACTTC.

V and J are TRBV5-8 and TRBJ1-5; D remains ambiguous. Looked up from germline, CDR1 is SGHTS and CDR2 is YDEGEE. V lost 0 bases to trimming and J lost 7 bases, with 11 bases between them. This CDR3 comprises 14 residues. Here the CDR3 reads CASSLVGLRQPQHF. CDR3 in DNA: TGTGCCAGCAGCTTGGTCGGGTTACGGCAGCCCCAGCATTTT.

The gene calls are TRBV18 and TRBJ1-5; D is ambiguous. From germline, CDR1 is KGHSH and CDR2 LQKENI. Trimming took off 0 bases at V and 4 bases at J, with 13 bases between the two ends. The CDR3 is 16 amino acids. The CDR3 reads CASSPPGEGRNQPQHF. The CDR3 DNA reads TGTGCCAGCTCACCACCAGGCGAGGGTAGGAATCAGCCCCAGCATTTT.

As for this clone: This same CDR3 is encoded by further DNA sequences in the sample. The chain uses TRBV19 and TRBJ2-7, with 8 bases lining up with TRBD2. J was trimmed by 1 base and V by 3 bases; bases with no gene match: 2. Germline V gives CDR1 LNHDA, CDR2 SQIVND (reference sequence). The CDR3 sequence is 14 residues long. The CDR3 region is CASSITSGSYEQYF. CDR3 nucleotides: TGTGCCAGTAGTATTACTAGCGGATCCTACGAGCAGTACTTC.

The chain couples TRBV18 to TRBJ2-3, with D possibly being TRBD2 (5 bases). Trimming removed 2 bases from V and 7 bases from J, with 31 bases in between. Germline CDR1 reads KGHSH; CDR2 reads LQKENI. This CDR3 spans 20 amino acids. CDR3 nucleotide sequence: TGTGCCAGCTCACCATCCGACTACCCCTACACCCTGACGTGGATGCATACGCAGTATTTT. Its translation is CASSPSDYPYTLTWMHTQYF.

The gene calls are TRBV27 and TRBJ2-7; 11 bases match TRBD2. J gave up 4 bases and V 2 bases, and 16 bases lay outside the gene matches. Germline assignment: CDR1 MNHEY and CDR2 SMNVEV (reference sequence). The CDR3 is 19 amino acids. The CDR3 region has the DNA TGTGCCAGCAGTTTAAGGGCGTCGAATCCGGGGACTAGCGGTTACGAGCAGTACTTC. The encoded protein is CASSLRASNPGTSGYEQYF.

This clone was seen once. V is TRBV19 and J is TRBJ2-2; D ambiguous. Trimming left V 3 bases short and J 0 bases short, with 8 bases between. CDR1 is LNHDA and CDR2 is SQIVND in the germline V gene (reference sequence). The CDR3 loop spans 15 amino acids. CDR3 region: CASSMQVSNTGELFF. The CDR3 DNA sequence: TGTGCCAGTAGTATGCAGGTTTCGAACACCGGGGAGCTGTTTTTT. The full variable domain, with the rest looked up from reference TRBV19 and TRBJ2-2, is DGGITQSPKYLFRKEGQNVTLSCEQNLNHDAMYWYRQDPGQGLRLIYYSQIVNDFQKGDIAEGYSVSREKKESFPLTVTSAQKNPTAFYLCASSMQVSNTGELFFGEGSRLTVL.

In its sample, this clone was seen a few times. V is TRBV30 and J is TRBJ2-3; TRBD2 might be the D (5 bases). CDR1 and CDR2 from the germline V gene are GTSNPN and SVGIG (reference sequence). Deletions cut 2 bases from V and 3 bases from J, with 12 bases between. This CDR3 has 14 residues. The CDR3 sequence is CAWSPGIQTDTQYF. The CDR3 nucleotides are TGTGCCTGGAGTCCCGGGATACAGACAGATACGCAGTATTTT.

The chain recombines TRBV29-1 with TRBJ2-7; D tentatively fits TRBD1 or TRBD2 (6 bases each). CDR3 size: 14 residues. Trimming stripped 6 bases from V and 3 bases from J, with 18 bases between. CDR1 and CDR2 (germline): SQVTM, ANQGSEA. The CDR3 is CSVIGGGASYEQYF. Written as DNA, the CDR3 is TGCAGCGTAATAGGGGGAGGCGCGAGCTACGAGCAGTACTTC.

The chain joins TRBV3-1 (or the pseudogene TRBV3-2) to TRBJ2-5; D is perhaps TRBD2 (5 bases). Germline V gives CDR1 LGHDT, CDR2 YNNKEL (reference sequence). Trimming took 2 bases from V and 1 from J, leaving 8 bases between them. The CDR3 is 14 residues long. The CDR3 DNA reads as TGTGCCAGCAGCCAAAGTAGCGTCCAAGAGACCCAGTACTTC. Translating it yields CASSQSSVQETQYF.

The J gene is TRBJ2-3, the V gene TRBV18; TRBD2 agrees at 14 bases. The CDR3 loop spans 18 amino acids. Trimming cost V 1 base and J 3 bases; bases outside gene matches: 6. From germline, CDR1 is KGHSH and CDR2 LQKENI. The CDR3: CASSPLGLAGGYTDTQYF. CDR3 in DNA: TGTGCCAGCTCACCACTTGGACTAGCGGGAGGTTATACAGATACGCAGTATTTT.

This clone was counted a few times. The chain joins TRBV19 to TRBJ1-1, with 8 bases identical to TRBD1. J lost 3 bases, V lost 4 bases, and 7 bases had no gene match. This CDR3 is built from 15 residues. Germline V gene sequence: CDR1 LNHDA, CDR2 SQIVND (reference sequence). As DNA, the CDR3 is TGTGCCAGTAGTAGGGACAGGATACCTTACACTGAAGCTTTCTTT. This sequence encodes CASSRDRIPYTEAFF.

This sequence joins TRBV15 and TRBJ2-5; D perhaps matches TRBD1 (6 bases). The CDR3 has 18 residues. The V end was cut by 0 bases, the J end by 2 bases, with 19 bases between. From germline, CDR1 is LNHNV and CDR2 YYDKDF (reference sequence). CDR3 residues: CATSRDRQGPTLQETQYF. CDR3 coding DNA: TGTGCCACCAGCAGAGATAGGCAGGGGCCAACGTTACAAGAGACCCAGTACTTC.

This chain links TRBV7-9 with TRBJ1-3; unclear D gene. The CDR3 totals 14 residues. Germline CDR1 reads SEHNR; CDR2 reads FQNEAQ (reference sequence). With 1 base removed from V and 0 bases from J, the gap between germline ends came to 4 bases. In DNA, the CDR3 is TGTGCCAGCAGCTTAGAGGTCTCTGGAAACACCATATATTTT. Translating gives CASSLEVSGNTIYF.

The V call is TRBV27, the J call TRBJ1-6; D gene uncertain. Germline V gene lookup returns CDR1 MNHEY and CDR2 SMNVEV (reference sequence). Trimming left V 0 bases short and J 6 bases short, with 15 bases between. The length of the CDR3 is 17 residues. The CDR3 coding sequence is TGTGCCAGCAGTTTATCGTTTCCGGGGAGCATTAATTCACCCCTCCACTTT. Translating gives CASSLSFPGSINSPLHF.

The genes are TRBV9 and TRBJ1-5, with 8 positions matching TRBD1. Trimming at V came to 2 bases and at J to 6 bases, leaving 10 bases not matched to a gene. Germline V gene sequence: CDR1 SGDLS, CDR2 YYNGEE. The CDR3 is 16 amino acids. The CDR3: CASSVGQGAAGQPQHF. The CDR3 nucleotides are TGTGCCAGCAGCGTGGGTCAGGGGGCGGCCGGTCAGCCCCAGCATTTT. The variable domain in full, with the rest retrieved from reference TRBV9 and TRBJ1-5, is DSGVTQTPKHLITATGQRVTLRCSPRSGDLSVYWYQQSLDQGLQFLIQYYNGEERAKGNILERFSAQQFPDLHSELNLSSLELGDSALYFCASSVGQGAAGQPQHFGDGTRLSIL.

The rearrangement links TRBV11-2 to TRBJ2-7, with 12 nucleotides matching TRBD2. The CDR3 loop spans 15 amino acids. Germline V gives CDR1 SGHAT, CDR2 FQNNGV. The V and J ends lost 5 bases and 2 bases, in that order; junction bases with no gene match: 4. The CDR3 spells CASSPTSGRTYEQYF. The CDR3 DNA follows: TGTGCCAGCAGCCCAACTAGCGGGAGGACCTACGAGCAGTACTTC. The whole variable domain, filled in from reference TRBV11-2 and TRBJ2-7, reads EAGVAQSPRYKIIEKRQSVAFWCNPISGHATLYWYQQILGQGPKLLIQFQNNGVVDDSQLPKDRFSAERLKGVDSTLKIQPAKLEDSAVYLCASSPTSGRTYEQYFGPGTRLTVT.

The chain joins TRBV27 to TRBJ1-2, with 8 bases fitting TRBD1. This CDR3 is built from 19 residues. The germline V gene encodes CDR1 MNHEY and CDR2 SMNVEV (reference sequence). With 2 bases clipped from V and 7 bases from J, the junction kept 21 bases outside the gene matches. The CDR3 sequence: CASSLDGTVRSQGAIGYTF. CDR3 nucleotide sequence: TGTGCCAGCAGTTTAGACGGGACAGTTAGGTCGCAGGGGGCAATTGGCTACACCTTC.

A single count supports this clone. This chain uses TRBV7-6 with TRBJ1-6; D gene ambiguous. Germline-derived CDR1 and CDR2 are SGHVS and FNYEAQ. The CDR3 is 12 residues long. Trimming pared 0 bases from V and 13 bases from J, leaving 7 bases between. For the CDR3, the DNA is TGTGCCAGCAGCTTAGCGGAAGGGCCCCTCCACTTT. Translating gives CASSLAEGPLHF. The full variable domain, completed using reference TRBV7-6 and TRBJ1-6, is GAGVSQSPRYKVTKRGQDVALRCDPISGHVSLYWYRQALGQGPEFLTYFNYEAQQDKSGLPNDRFSAERPEGSISTLTIQRTEQRDSAMYRCASSLAEGPLHFGNGTRLTVT.

The chain has TRBV18 and TRBJ1-6; tentative D call: TRBD1 (5 bases). Germline V lookup: CDR1 KGHSH, CDR2 LQKENI. This CDR3 is 16 amino acids long. Trimming shortened V by 0 bases and J by 5 bases, and 11 bases separated the two germline ends. Written as DNA, the CDR3 is TGTGCCAGCTCACCACCGGGGCTGAGGAATAATTCACCCCTCCACTTT. The encoded protein is CASSPPGLRNNSPLHF.

This chain links TRBV27 with TRBJ1-5; the match to TRBD1 covers 7 bases. Germline CDR1 MNHEY, CDR2 SMNVEV (reference sequence). CDR3 size: 19 residues. Germline trimming cut 4 bases from V and 2 bases from J; bases unmatched to any gene: 17. The CDR3 DNA reads as TGTGCCAGCAGTTCCCTCCGGACAGGAATTCCACCAGGCAATCAGCCCCAGCATTTT. This codes for CASSSLRTGIPPGNQPQHF.

This chain uses TRBV3-1 (or the pseudogene TRBV3-2) with TRBJ1-2; 8 bases line up with TRBD1. CDR1 is LGHDT, CDR2 YNNKEL, per germline (reference sequence). CDR3 length equals 12 residues. V shed 8 bases and J 5 bases; nucleotides not matched to a gene: 4. The CDR3, as DNA: TGTGCCAGCGGGGGACAGGCATATGGCTACACCTTC. Amino acids: CASGGQAYGYTF.

This clone was observed a single time. The chain joins TRBV5-1 to TRBJ2-3, with D hard to call. In germline, CDR1 is SGHRS, CDR2 YFSETQ. The CDR3 length is 14 residues. V shed 4 bases and J shed 0 bases, with 9 bases lying between them. The DNA of the CDR3 is TGCGCCAGCAGCCTACCAGACAGCACAGATACGCAGTATTTT. This gives the protein CASSLPDSTDTQYF.

The V call is TRBV9, the J call TRBJ2-7, with D unclear. With 0 bases removed from V and 2 bases from J, the gap between germline ends came to 12 bases. This CDR3 has 15 amino acids. Germline V CDR1 and CDR2: SGDLS, YYNGEE. The CDR3: CASSVDVRPPYEQYF. In DNA form, the CDR3 reads TGTGCCAGCAGCGTAGACGTAAGACCTCCCTACGAGCAGTACTTC. The full variable domain, its missing parts supplied by reference TRBV9 and TRBJ2-7, is DSGVTQTPKHLITATGQRVTLRCSPRSGDLSVYWYQQSLDQGLQFLIQYYNGEERAKGNILERFSAQQFPDLHSELNLSSLELGDSALYFCASSVDVRPPYEQYFGPGTRLTVT.

The gene calls are TRBV10-1 and TRBJ1-5; a possible D gene is TRBD1 (6 bases). V was shortened by 3 bases and J by 5 bases, with 14 bases between the two germline ends. This CDR3 contains 15 residues. Germline V gives CDR1 WNHNN, CDR2 SYGVQD (reference sequence). In DNA, the CDR3 is TGCGCCAGCAGTGAAGGGGGGACGGGAGATCAGCCCCAGCATTTT. It codes for CASSEGGTGDQPQHF.

The V and J genes are TRBV30 and TRBJ1-2; no definite D call. Germline V gives CDR1 GTSNPN, CDR2 SVGIG (reference sequence). This CDR3 is built from 15 residues. Trimming stripped 0 bases from V and 4 bases from J, with 15 bases between. This CDR3 reads CAWSVKNSPLYGYTF. The CDR3, as DNA: TGTGCCTGGAGTGTTAAAAACAGTCCGCTCTATGGCTACACCTTC.

The V and J genes are TRBV6-6 and TRBJ1-2; TRBD1 might be the D (5 bases). The CDR3 sequence is 13 residues long. V dropped 11 bases and J dropped 0 bases, with 13 bases sitting between them. Germline V lookup: CDR1 MNHNY, CDR2 SVGAGI (reference sequence). The CDR3 reads CAARETANYGYTF. The CDR3 DNA follows: TGTGCCGCCAGGGAGACAGCTAACTATGGCTACACCTTC.

The chain's CDR3 is CASRVPGDREYF. The CDR3 DNA reads as TGTGCCAGCAGGGTCCCAGGGGACAGGGAATATTTT. This chain uses TRBV27 with TRBJ1-3, with 9 bases that match TRBD1. The CDR3 is 12 residues long. Germline trimming cut 6 bases from V and 15 bases from J; bases unmatched to any gene: 9. The germline CDR1 and CDR2 sequences are MNHEY and SMNVEV (reference sequence).